This is a list of T cell receptor beta chains from one sample in a study of identifying expanded T cells in peripheral blood. The table came from immunoSEQ multiplex PCR; TCRdb's copy has only in-frame clones and leaves some out. The sample includes 100,000 to 150,000 clones, 65% to 90% of them seen just once. The source material was blood. These receptor sequences come from a person aged 18 to 75 in good health. The CDR3 runs from the conserved cysteine through the conserved F or W. The D gene is left open where the match is weak. Clone size is given for some rows only: seen once, a few or many times, or a class if the clone is expanded.

j_gene,d_gene,v_gene,abundance,CDR3nt,CDR3aa
TRBJ2-1,TRBD2,TRBV5-1,.,TGCGCCGCAAGGCAGGGACTAGCAGATGAGCAGTTCTTC,CAARQGLADEQFF
TRBJ2-7,.,TRBV18,.,TGTGCCAGCTCACCGACGACGGTTCCCTACGAGCAGTACTTC,CASSPTTVPYEQYF
TRBJ1-5,.,TRBV11-2,.,TGTGCCAGCAGCTTCAGGGAGTATCAGCCCCAGCATTTT,CASSFREYQPQHF
TRBJ2-3,.,TRBV9,.,TGTGCCAGCAGCGTAGCCACGCAGGTCACAGATACGCAGTATTTT,CASSVATQVTDTQYF
TRBJ2-7,TRBD1,TRBV11-2,.,TGTGCCAGCAGCTCAGAATTAGGGGCGTCGGGACAGGGGCTCTCCTACGAGCAGTACTTC,CASSSELGASGQGLSYEQYF
TRBJ1-4,TRBD1,TRBV5-6,.,TGTGCCAGCTACCAAAGGGGACAGGGGAGAGAAAAACTGTTTTTT,CASYQRGQGREKLFF
TRBJ1-1,.,TRBV7-2,once,TGTGCCAGCAGCACCACTACTGAAGCTTTCTTT,CASSTTTEAFF
TRBJ2-1,.,TRBV2,.,TGTGCCAGCACTTATAGCGGCAATGAGCAGTTCTTC,CASTYSGNEQFF
TRBJ2-1,TRBD2,TRBV9,.,TGTGCCAGCAGCTTCCGTGGGGCGGGAGTATCCAATGAGCAGTTCTTC,CASSFRGAGVSNEQFF
TRBJ1-4,.,TRBV7-6,once,TGTGCCAGCAGTTTGGGGAGGTCGGGGGAAAAACTGTTTTTT,CASSLGRSGEKLFF
TRBJ2-2,.,TRBV7-7,.,TGTGCCAGCAGCGGTAGTACAGGGCTGAACACCGGGGAGCTGTTTTTT,CASSGSTGLNTGELFF
TRBJ1-4,.,TRBV11-2,.,TGTGCCAGCAGCTTGGGCTGGGTTAATAATGAAAAACTGTTTTTT,CASSLGWVNNEKLFF
TRBJ1-4,.,TRBV18,once,TGTGCCAGCTCACCGCGACTCGAGGCTAATGAAAAACTGTTTTTT,CASSPRLEANEKLFF
TRBJ2-7,TRBD1,TRBV11-2,medium-sized,TGTGCCAGCACGGGGACAGGGGCCTACGAGCAGTACTTC,CASTGTGAYEQYF
TRBJ1-2,.,TRBV6-5,.,TGTGCCAGCAGTTACGGGCACCCAAGAGACTATGGCTACACCTTC,CASSYGHPRDYGYTF
TRBJ2-5,TRBD1,TRBV19,.,TGTGCCAGTAGCAAGGGGGCAGGCGAGACCCAGTACTTC,CASSKGAGETQYF
TRBJ1-1,TRBD1,TRBV9,.,TGTGCCAGCAGTGAAGGGGCCACAGGGGGCCTCACTGAAGCTTTCTTT,CASSEGATGGLTEAFF
TRBJ2-1,TRBD2,TRBV5-6,.,TGTGCCAGCAGCTCCGGACTAGCGAACTACAATGAGCAGTTCTTC,CASSSGLANYNEQFF
TRBJ1-1,TRBD1,TRBV19,.,TGTGCCAGTAAGTCCAAGGCAGGGGGACGACACACTGAAGCTTTCTTT,CASKSKAGGRHTEAFF
TRBJ2-3,.,TRBV5-1,.,TGCGCCAGCAGCTTGGAAGCCTCTAGCACAGATACGCAGTATTTT,CASSLEASSTDTQYF
TRBJ1-2,.,TRBV14,once,TGTGCCAGCAGCCAATACCCGACAGGAGTAAACTATGGCTACACCTTC,CASSQYPTGVNYGYTF
TRBJ2-7,.,TRBV28,once,TGTGCCAGCAGTTCCAATCACAGGGCGGCCATCTACGAGCAGTACTTC,CASSSNHRAAIYEQYF
TRBJ2-1,TRBD2,TRBV18,.,TGTGCCAGCTCACTACTCAGCGGGGGGGCCGATGAGCAGTTCTTC,CASSLLSGGADEQFF
TRBJ1-4,.,TRBV27,.,TGTGCCAGCAGCCTACTAGGGGCGCCAAATGAAAAACTGTTTTTT,CASSLLGAPNEKLFF
TRBJ2-4,TRBD1,TRBV2,few,TGTGCCAGCAGTGGGGACAGTAGTAATCAGTACTTC,CASSGDSSNQYF
TRBJ1-5,.,TRBV4-3,.,TGCGCCAGCAGCCAAGATATAAATCAGCCCCAGCATTTT,CASSQDINQPQHF
TRBJ2-3,.,TRBV5-1,.,TGCGCCAGTAGAACCGGGAGCACAGATACGCAGTATTTT,CASRTGSTDTQYF
TRBJ1-1,.,TRBV29-1,.,TGCAGCGTTGATGGGGGGGACCTTGAAGCTTTCTTT,CSVDGGDLEAFF
TRBJ2-4,.,TRBV6-5,.,TGTGCCAGCAGTTCTTCCTTGGCTGTAGCCAAAAACATTCAGTACTTC,CASSSSLAVAKNIQYF
TRBJ1-2,.,TRBV4-3,.,TGCGCCAGCAGCCAAGATATCGCAGGGGCGAACTATGGCTACACCTTC,CASSQDIAGANYGYTF
TRBJ1-2,.,TRBV11-2,.,TGTGCCAGCAGCTTGTACGGGGCTCTGAATGGCTACACCTTC,CASSLYGALNGYTF
TRBJ1-5,.,TRBV29-1,.,TGCAGCGTTGATGCGTTGGCTTTCGATAGCAATCAGCCCCAGCATTTT,CSVDALAFDSNQPQHF
TRBJ1-2,TRBD1,TRBV7-9,.,TGTGCCAGCAGCTTAGTAGAAGGGGGCCACTCCGGCTACACCTTC,CASSLVEGGHSGYTF
TRBJ1-3,.,TRBV2,.,TGTGCCAGCAGGAATAGGGTAGGGCCAGGCTCTGGAAACACCATATATTTT,CASRNRVGPGSGNTIYF
TRBJ2-7,.,TRBV15,.,TGTGCCACCAGCAACCGGGAAATATCCTACGAGCAGTACTTC,CATSNREISYEQYF
TRBJ2-2,.,TRBV6-5,.,TGTGCCAGCAGTCCGGGACTGACGAACACCGGGGAGCTGTTTTTT,CASSPGLTNTGELFF
TRBJ1-2,.,TRBV25-1,.,TGTGCCAGCAGTGATTCGTGGGGGTCTAGCTACACCTTC,CASSDSWGSSYTF
TRBJ2-3,.,TRBV11-3,.,TGTGCCAGCAGCTTAGTTGTTACAGATACGCAGTATTTT,CASSLVVTDTQYF
TRBJ1-2,.,TRBV4-3,.,TGCGCCAGCAGCCGCCTGCCGGACAAAATTGGCTACACCTTC,CASSRLPDKIGYTF
TRBJ1-3,.,TRBV6-5,few,TGTGCCAGCAAAGGCACGAACTCTGGAAACACCATATATTTT,CASKGTNSGNTIYF
TRBJ1-3,.,TRBV5-1,.,TGCGCCAGTAAGACAGGCAGCTCTGGAAACACCATATATTTT,CASKTGSSGNTIYF
TRBJ1-1,.,TRBV7-2,few,TGTGCCAGCAGCATACTGGACAGTGAAGCTTTCTTT,CASSILDSEAFF
TRBJ2-7,TRBD2,TRBV4-3,.,TGCGCCAGCAGCCCCCGGACGGGACTAGCGGGGGGTGACCCCCGATCGTACGAGCAGTACTTC,CASSPRTGLAGGDPRSYEQYF
TRBJ1-5,TRBD1,TRBV6-5,few,TGTGCCAGCAGTTACTCGGGGACAGGATGGCCCCAGCATTTT,CASSYSGTGWPQHF
TRBJ2-1,.,TRBV7-2,.,TGTGCCAGCAGCAAGGGTACAGGGTCGAATGAGCAGTTCTTC,CASSKGTGSNEQFF